This T cell receptor beta chain originates from a study of blood T cell repertoires in COVID-19. As for the study in general: The cDNA or gDNA used as material had been derived from T cells, B-cell-depleted T cells, or PBMCs.

Assay used: immunoSEQ multiplex PCR; TCRdb lists only in-frame clones, some missing. The table records 100,000 or so clones, approximately 90% of them present only once. Trimming at V came to 0 bases and at J to 4 bases, leaving 1 base not matched to a gene. This CDR3 has 15 amino acids. Germline CDR1 and CDR2: PRHDT and FYEKMQ (reference sequence). About this clone: At the DNA level, this CDR3 is encoded by other sequences in the same sample as well.

The clonotype was recovered from a man aged 45-65 years with acute or convalescent COVID-19. The material sequenced was peripheral blood. The genes are TRBV13 and TRBJ1-5; TRBD1 matches 9 bases. The CDR3 reads CASSLGTGGNQPQHF. CDR3 bases: TGTGCCAGCAGCTTAGGGACAGGGGGTAATCAGCCCCAGCATTTT.